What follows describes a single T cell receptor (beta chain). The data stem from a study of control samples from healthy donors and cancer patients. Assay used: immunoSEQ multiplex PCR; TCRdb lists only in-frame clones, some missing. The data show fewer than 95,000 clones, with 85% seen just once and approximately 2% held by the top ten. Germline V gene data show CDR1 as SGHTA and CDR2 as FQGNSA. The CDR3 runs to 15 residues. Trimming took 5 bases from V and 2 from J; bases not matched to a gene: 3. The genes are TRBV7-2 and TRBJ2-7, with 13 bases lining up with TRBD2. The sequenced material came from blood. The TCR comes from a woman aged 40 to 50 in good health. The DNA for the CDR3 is TGTGCCAGCAGCGCCACTAGCGGGGGGGCCTACGAGCAGTACTTC. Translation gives CASSATSGGAYEQYF.